This T cell receptor (beta chain) was captured by sequencing in a study of blood T cell repertoires in COVID-19. Produced via immunoSEQ multiplex PCR; TCRdb's table is partial and in-frame only. Here the sample spans 300,000 to 400,000 clones, 85% to 95% being singletons. The CDR3 extends over 12 amino acids. The germline gives CDR1 SQVTM, CDR2 ANQGSEA. Trimming stripped 6 bases from V and 6 bases from J, with 14 bases between. Specimen: PBMCs or T cells enriched from blood (not recorded which). The chain combines TRBV29-1 with TRBJ1-1; D unresolved. The TCR was taken from a woman under 40 who had been exposed to COVID-19. CDR3 DNA: TGCAGCGTGCGCGGAGGCGGACCTGAAGCTTTCTTT. It is translated as CSVRGGGPEAFF.